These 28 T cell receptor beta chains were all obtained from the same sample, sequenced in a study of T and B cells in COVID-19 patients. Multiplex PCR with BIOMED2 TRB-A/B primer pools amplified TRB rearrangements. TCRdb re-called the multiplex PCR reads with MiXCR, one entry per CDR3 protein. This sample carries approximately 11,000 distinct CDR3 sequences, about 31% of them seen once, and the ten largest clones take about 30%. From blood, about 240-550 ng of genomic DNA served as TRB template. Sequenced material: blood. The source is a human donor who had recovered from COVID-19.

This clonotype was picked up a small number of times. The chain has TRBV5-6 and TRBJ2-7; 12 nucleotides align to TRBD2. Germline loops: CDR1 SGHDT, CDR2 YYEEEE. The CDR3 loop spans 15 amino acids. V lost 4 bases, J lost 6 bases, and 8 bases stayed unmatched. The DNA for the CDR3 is TGTGCCAGCAGCCCCTTGACTAGCGGGAGAGTCGAGCAGTACTTC. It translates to CASSPLTSGRVEQYF.

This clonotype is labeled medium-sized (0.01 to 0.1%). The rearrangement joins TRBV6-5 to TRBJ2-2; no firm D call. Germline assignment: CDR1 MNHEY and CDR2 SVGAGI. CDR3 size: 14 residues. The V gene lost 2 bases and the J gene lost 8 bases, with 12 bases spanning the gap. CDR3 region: CASSYPARSGELFF. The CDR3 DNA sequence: TGTGCCAGCAGTTACCCCGCACGGAGTGGGGAGCTGTTTTTT.

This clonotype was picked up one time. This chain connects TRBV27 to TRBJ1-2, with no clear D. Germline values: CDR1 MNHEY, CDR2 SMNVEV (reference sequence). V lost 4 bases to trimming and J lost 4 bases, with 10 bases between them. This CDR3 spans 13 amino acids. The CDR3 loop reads CASSSLGIYGYTF. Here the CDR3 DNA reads TGTGCCAGCAGTTCGTTGGGGATCTATGGCTACACCTTC.

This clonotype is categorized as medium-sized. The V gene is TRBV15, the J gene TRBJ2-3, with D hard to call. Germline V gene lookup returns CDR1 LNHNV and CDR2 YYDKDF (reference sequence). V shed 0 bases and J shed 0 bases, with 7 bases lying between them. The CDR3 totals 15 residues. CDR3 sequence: CATSRDLGSTDTQYF. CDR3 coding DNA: TGTGCCACCAGCAGAGATCTGGGCAGCACAGATACGCAGTATTTT.

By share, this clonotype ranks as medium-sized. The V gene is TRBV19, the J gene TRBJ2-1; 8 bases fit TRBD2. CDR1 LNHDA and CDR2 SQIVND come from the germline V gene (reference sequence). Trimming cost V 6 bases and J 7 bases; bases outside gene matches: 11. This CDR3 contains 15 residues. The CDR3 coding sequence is TGTGCCAGTAGGGCCGGGACTAGGGTGGGGAATGAGCAGTTCTTC. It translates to CASRAGTRVGNEQFF.

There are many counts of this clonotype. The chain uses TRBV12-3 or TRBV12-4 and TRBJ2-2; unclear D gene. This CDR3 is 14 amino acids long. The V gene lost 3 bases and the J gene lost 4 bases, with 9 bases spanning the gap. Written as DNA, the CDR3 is TGTGCCAGCAGTTTTTTAACCTCCACCGGGGAGCTGTTTTTT. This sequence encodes CASSFLTSTGELFF.

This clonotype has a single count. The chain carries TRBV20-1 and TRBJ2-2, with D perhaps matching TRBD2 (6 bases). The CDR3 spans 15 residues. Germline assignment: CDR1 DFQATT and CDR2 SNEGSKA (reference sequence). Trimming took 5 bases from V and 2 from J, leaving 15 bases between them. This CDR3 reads CSARALAINTGELFF. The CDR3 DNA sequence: TGCAGTGCTCGCGCCCTAGCGATTAACACCGGGGAGCTGTTTTTT.

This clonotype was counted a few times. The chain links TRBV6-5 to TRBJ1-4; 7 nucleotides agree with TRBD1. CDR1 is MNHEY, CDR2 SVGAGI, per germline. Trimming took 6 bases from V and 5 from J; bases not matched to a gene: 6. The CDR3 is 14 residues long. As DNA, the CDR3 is TGTGCCAGCAGACCGGGACAGAGAAATGAAAAACTGTTTTTT. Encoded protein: CASRPGQRNEKLFF.

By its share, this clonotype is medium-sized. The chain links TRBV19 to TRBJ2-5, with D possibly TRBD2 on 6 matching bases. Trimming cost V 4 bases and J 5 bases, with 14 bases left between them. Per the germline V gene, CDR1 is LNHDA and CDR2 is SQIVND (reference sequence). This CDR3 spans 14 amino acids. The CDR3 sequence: CASSKGSGGETQYF. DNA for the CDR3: TGTGCCAGTAGTAAGGGGAGTGGAGGGGAGACCCAGTACTTC.

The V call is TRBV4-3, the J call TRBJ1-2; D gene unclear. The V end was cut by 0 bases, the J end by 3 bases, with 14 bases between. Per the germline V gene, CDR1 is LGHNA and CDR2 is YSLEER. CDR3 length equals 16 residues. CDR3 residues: CASSQDVGRGYYGYTF. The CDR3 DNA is TGCGCCAGCAGCCAAGATGTGGGCCGAGGGTACTATGGCTACACCTTC.

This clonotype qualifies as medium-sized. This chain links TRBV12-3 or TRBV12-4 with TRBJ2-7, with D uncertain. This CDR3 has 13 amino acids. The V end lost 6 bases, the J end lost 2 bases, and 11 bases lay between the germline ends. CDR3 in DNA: TGTGCCAGCAGCGACACCGTCACCTACGAGCAGTACTTC. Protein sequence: CASSDTVTYEQYF.

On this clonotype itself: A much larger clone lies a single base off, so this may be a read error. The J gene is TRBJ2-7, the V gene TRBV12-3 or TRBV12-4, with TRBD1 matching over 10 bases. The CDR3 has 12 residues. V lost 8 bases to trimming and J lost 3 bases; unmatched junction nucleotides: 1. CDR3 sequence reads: CASGDRGYEQYF. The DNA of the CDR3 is TGTGCCAGCGGGGACAGGGGCTACGAGCAGTACTTC.

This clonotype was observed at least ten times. The CDR3 reads CASSPSHREAGELFF. The CDR3 nucleotides are TGTGCCAGCAGTCCTTCCCACAGGGAAGCCGGGGAGCTGTTTTTT. The chain joins TRBV6-5 to TRBJ2-2; tentatively, D is TRBD1 (6 bases). CDR1 MNHEY and CDR2 SVGAGI come from the germline V gene. Trimming took off 5 bases at V and 6 bases at J, with 16 bases between the two ends. The length of the CDR3 is 15 residues.

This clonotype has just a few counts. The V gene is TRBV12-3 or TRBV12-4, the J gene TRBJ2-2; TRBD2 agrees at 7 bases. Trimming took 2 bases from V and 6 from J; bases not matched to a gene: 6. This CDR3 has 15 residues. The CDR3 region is CASSLISGKAGELFF. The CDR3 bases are TGTGCCAGCAGTTTAATCAGCGGGAAGGCCGGGGAGCTGTTTTTT.

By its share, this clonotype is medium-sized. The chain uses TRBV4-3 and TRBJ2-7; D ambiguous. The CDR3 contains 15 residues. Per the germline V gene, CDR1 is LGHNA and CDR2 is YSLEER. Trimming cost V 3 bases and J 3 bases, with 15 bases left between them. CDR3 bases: TGCGCCAGCAGCCAGGGTAGACGGTCTGGCTACGAGCAGTACTTC. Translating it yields CASSQGRRSGYEQYF.

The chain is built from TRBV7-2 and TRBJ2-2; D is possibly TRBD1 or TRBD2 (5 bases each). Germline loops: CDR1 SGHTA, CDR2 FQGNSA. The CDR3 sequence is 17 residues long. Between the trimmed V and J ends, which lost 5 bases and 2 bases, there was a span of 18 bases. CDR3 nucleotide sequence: TGTGCCAGCAGCCCTGGGGGTGGTAACTTAAACACCGGGGAGCTGTTTTTT. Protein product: CASSPGGGNLNTGELFF.

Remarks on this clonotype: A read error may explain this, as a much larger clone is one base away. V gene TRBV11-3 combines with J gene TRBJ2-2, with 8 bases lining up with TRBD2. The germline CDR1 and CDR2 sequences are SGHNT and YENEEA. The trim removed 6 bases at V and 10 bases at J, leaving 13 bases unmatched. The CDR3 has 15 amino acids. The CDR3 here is CASSSLAANGVELFF. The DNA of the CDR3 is TGTGCCAGCAGTTCACTAGCGGCCAATGGCGTGGAGCTGTTTTTT.

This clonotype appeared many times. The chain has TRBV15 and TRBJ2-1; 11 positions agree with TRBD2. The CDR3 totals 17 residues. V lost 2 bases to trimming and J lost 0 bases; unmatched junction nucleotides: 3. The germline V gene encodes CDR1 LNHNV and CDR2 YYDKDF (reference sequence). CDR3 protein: CATSRLAGGGSYNEQFF. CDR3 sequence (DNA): TGTGCCACCAGCAGACTAGCGGGAGGAGGCTCCTACAATGAGCAGTTCTTC.

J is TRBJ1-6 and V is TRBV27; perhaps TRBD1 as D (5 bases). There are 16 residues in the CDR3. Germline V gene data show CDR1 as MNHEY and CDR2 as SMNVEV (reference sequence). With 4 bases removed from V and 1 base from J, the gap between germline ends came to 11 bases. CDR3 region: CASSWGDWSYNSPLHF. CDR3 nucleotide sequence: TGTGCCAGCAGTTGGGGGGATTGGTCCTATAATTCACCCCTCCACTTT.

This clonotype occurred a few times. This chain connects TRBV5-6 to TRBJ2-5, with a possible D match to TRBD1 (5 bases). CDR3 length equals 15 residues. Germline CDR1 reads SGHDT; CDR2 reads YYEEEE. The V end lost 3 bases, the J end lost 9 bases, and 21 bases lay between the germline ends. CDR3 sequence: CASSSYSLGPRAQYF. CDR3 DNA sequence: TGTGCCAGCAGCTCATATTCATTGGGGCCCCGGGCCCAGTACTTC.

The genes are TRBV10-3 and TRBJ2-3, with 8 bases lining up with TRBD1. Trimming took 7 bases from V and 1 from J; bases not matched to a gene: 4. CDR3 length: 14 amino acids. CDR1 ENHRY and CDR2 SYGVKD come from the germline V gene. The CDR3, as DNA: TGTGCCATCACCCAACAGGGGGGCACAGATACGCAGTATTTT. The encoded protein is CAITQQGGTDTQYF.

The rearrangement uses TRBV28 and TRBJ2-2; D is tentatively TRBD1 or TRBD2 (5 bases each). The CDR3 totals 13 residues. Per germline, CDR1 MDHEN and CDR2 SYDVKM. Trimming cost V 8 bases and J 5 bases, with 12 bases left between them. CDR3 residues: CASEQGDTGELFF. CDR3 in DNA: TGTGCCAGCGAGCAGGGAGATACCGGGGAGCTGTTTTTT. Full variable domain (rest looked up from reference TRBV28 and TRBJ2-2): DVKVTQSSRYLVKRTGEKVFLECVQDMDHENMFWYRQDPGLGLRLIYFSYDVKMKEKGDIPEGYSVSREKKERFSLILESASTNQTSMYLCASEQGDTGELFFGEGSRLTVL.

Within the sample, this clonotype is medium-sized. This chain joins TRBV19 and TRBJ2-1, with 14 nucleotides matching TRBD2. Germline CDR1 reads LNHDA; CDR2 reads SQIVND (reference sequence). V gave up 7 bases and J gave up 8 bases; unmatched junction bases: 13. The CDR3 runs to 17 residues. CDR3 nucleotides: TGTGCCAGTACCCTAAGACCGGGACTAGCGGGAGATTATGAGCAGTTCTTC. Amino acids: CASTLRPGLAGDYEQFF.

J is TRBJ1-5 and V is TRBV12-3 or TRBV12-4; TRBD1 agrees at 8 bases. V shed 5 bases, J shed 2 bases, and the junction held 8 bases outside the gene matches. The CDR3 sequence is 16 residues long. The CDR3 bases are TGTGCCAGCAGTCGAGCTGGACAGGGCGGCAATCAGCCCCAGCATTTT. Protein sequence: CASSRAGQGGNQPQHF.

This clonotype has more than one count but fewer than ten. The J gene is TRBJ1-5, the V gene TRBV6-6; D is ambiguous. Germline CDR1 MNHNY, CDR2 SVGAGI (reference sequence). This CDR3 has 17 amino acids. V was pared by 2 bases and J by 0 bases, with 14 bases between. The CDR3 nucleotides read TGTGCCAGCAGTTACGTGGTTGGAGGGTATAGCAATCAGCCCCAGCATTTT. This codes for CASSYVVGGYSNQPQHF.

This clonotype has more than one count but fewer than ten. The CDR3 sequence is CATSSYRGYQPQHF. The CDR3 region has the DNA TGTGCCACCAGCAGTTACAGAGGGTATCAGCCCCAGCATTTT. The chain joins TRBV15 to TRBJ1-5; D unresolved. Per germline, CDR1 LNHNV and CDR2 YYDKDF (reference sequence). The CDR3 runs 14 residues. The V and J ends lost 3 bases and 5 bases respectively, with 11 bases between them.

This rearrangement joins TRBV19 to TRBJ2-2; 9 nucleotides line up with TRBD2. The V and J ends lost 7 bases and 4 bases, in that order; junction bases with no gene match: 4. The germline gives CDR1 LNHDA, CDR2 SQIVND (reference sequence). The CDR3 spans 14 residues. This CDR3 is CASNGGRGTGELFF. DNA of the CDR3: TGTGCCAGTAATGGCGGGAGGGGCACCGGGGAGCTGTTTTTT.

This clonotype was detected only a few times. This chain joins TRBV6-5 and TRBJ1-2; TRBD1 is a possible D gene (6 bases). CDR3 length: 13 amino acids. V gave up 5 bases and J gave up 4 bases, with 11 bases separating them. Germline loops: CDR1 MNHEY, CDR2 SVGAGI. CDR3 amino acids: CASSEGTFYGYTF. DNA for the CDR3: TGTGCCAGCAGTGAAGGGACATTCTATGGCTACACCTTC.